These 13 T cell receptor beta chains were sequenced from one sample in a study of blood T cell repertoires in COVID-19. Measured with immunoSEQ multiplex PCR; TCRdb has only the in-frame clones, and not every one. The data hold 140,000 or so clones, with 70% to 80% observed a single time. The sequencing input was peripheral blood. The origin of the receptors is an older woman with COVID-19, enrolled during active disease.

The rearrangement uses TRBV5-1 and TRBJ1-4, with 7 bases that match TRBD1. With 2 bases clipped from V and 3 bases from J, the junction kept 4 bases outside the gene matches. CDR3 length equals 15 residues. CDR1 is SGHRS and CDR2 is YFSETQ in the germline V gene. The CDR3 reads CASSLGTAANEKLFF. The CDR3 bases are TGCGCCAGCAGCTTAGGGACAGCCGCTAATGAAAAACTGTTTTTT.

V gene TRBV28 combines with J gene TRBJ1-2; 10 positions agree with TRBD1. CDR3 length: 13 residues. The germline CDR1 and CDR2 sequences are MDHEN and SYDVKM. V dropped 6 bases and J dropped 8; count of bases not matched to a gene: 6. The CDR3 reads CASRGDRGQGYTF. In DNA form, the CDR3 reads TGTGCCAGCAGGGGAGACAGGGGGCAGGGCTACACCTTC.

The chain recombines TRBV20-1 with TRBJ1-1, with TRBD1 as a possible D gene (6 bases). The CDR3 loop spans 15 amino acids. Germline CDR1 DFQATT, CDR2 SNEGSKA (reference sequence). V lost 3 bases and J lost 1, with 15 bases in between. CDR3 in DNA: TGCAGTGCTAGTTCCACGGGACACCAGAACACTGAAGCTTTCTTT. As protein: CSASSTGHQNTEAFF.

CDR3 amino acids: CASSPDTFYGYTF. DNA of the CDR3: TGTGCCAGCAGTCCGGACACGTTTTATGGCTACACCTTC. The chain employs TRBV12-3 or TRBV12-4 and TRBJ1-2; weak D call: TRBD1 (5 bases). This CDR3 spans 13 amino acids. V was shortened by 5 bases and J by 5 bases, with 12 bases between the two germline ends.

J is TRBJ2-5 and V is TRBV30; 8 nucleotides line up with TRBD2. The CDR3 sequence is 16 residues long. CDR1 and CDR2 from the germline V gene are GTSNPN and SVGIG (reference sequence). With 0 bases clipped from V and 5 bases from J, the junction kept 11 bases outside the gene matches. CDR3 nucleotide sequence: TGTGCCTGGAGTGTTGGCTTCGGGGGGGCTGGGGAGACCCAGTACTTC. Translating it yields CAWSVGFGGAGETQYF. The whole variable domain, filled in from reference TRBV30 and TRBJ2-5, reads SQTIHQWPATLVQPVGSPLSLECTVEGTSNPNLYWYRQAAGRGLQLLFYSVGIGQISSEVPQNLSASRPQDRQFILSSKKLLLSDSGFYLCAWSVGFGGAGETQYFGPGTRLLVL.

The chain couples TRBV6-2 or TRBV6-3 to TRBJ2-5; 10 bases align to TRBD2. Looked up from germline, CDR1 is MNHEY and CDR2 is SVGEGT. The CDR3 loop spans 17 amino acids. Losses at the gene ends were 0 bases for V and 5 bases for J; bases not matched to a gene: 9. CDR3 nucleotides: TGTGCCAGCAGTTACTCGAAACGAGCGGGGGGGCAGGAGACCCAGTACTTC. Residues: CASSYSKRAGGQETQYF.

This clone was counted a single time. The CDR3 DNA is TGTGCCAGCTCACCCGAAGGGGCCACTAGCTACACCTTC. It yields the protein CASSPEGATSYTF. The V call is TRBV18, the J call TRBJ1-2, with D possibly matching TRBD1 (5 bases). Germline V lookup: CDR1 KGHSH, CDR2 LQKENI. This CDR3 has 13 amino acids. Trimming shortened V by 3 bases and J by 9 bases, and 14 bases separated the two germline ends.

V usage is TRBV2 and J usage is TRBJ1-2; D remains ambiguous. CDR1 and CDR2 (germline): SNHLY, FYNNEI. V gave up 2 bases and J gave up 2 bases, with 9 bases separating them. CDR3 length: 14 amino acids. In DNA, the CDR3 is TGTGCCAGCAGTGAAAGACTGCAAAACTATGGCTACACCTTC. This gives the protein CASSERLQNYGYTF.

The J gene is TRBJ2-7, the V gene TRBV12-3 or TRBV12-4; TRBD1 matches at 8 bases. This CDR3 has 13 residues. V shed 4 bases, J shed 6 bases, and the junction held 5 bases outside the gene matches. The CDR3 nucleotides read TGTGCCAGCAGTTCGCGGACAGGGAGCGAGCAGTACTTC. Amino acid sequence: CASSSRTGSEQYF.

The genes are TRBV5-1 and TRBJ2-2, with TRBD2 matching 12 bases. V lost 4 bases and J lost 0; bases outside the gene matches: 10. Germline-derived CDR1 and CDR2 are SGHRS and YFSETQ. The CDR3 consists of 19 residues. The DNA of the CDR3 is TGCGCCAGCAGCACCCGGACTAGCGGGGTGTACGCGAACACCGGGGAGCTGTTTTTT. It codes for CASSTRTSGVYANTGELFF.

V is TRBV6-5 and J is TRBJ1-2; D not resolved. The germline V and J ends were trimmed by 8 bases and 4 bases, with 11 bases remaining between them. Germline V CDR1 and CDR2: MNHEY, SVGAGI. The CDR3 has 12 residues. The CDR3 loop is CASSESSYGYTF. The CDR3 DNA follows: TGTGCCAGCTCGGAGAGCAGCTATGGCTACACCTTC.

This clone was seen a single time. The V and J genes are TRBV28 and TRBJ2-1, with D maybe TRBD1 (7 bases). The CDR3 runs to 15 residues. V lost 7 bases, J lost 5 bases, and 18 bases lay in between. Per the germline V gene, CDR1 is MDHEN and CDR2 is SYDVKM. The CDR3 here is CASTPGDSSNNEQFF. Here the CDR3 DNA reads TGTGCCAGCACCCCGGGGGACAGCTCTAACAATGAGCAGTTCTTC.

In its sample, this clone was seen once. The rearrangement uses TRBV7-9 and TRBJ2-5; 7 bases line up with TRBD2. The CDR3 runs 14 residues. The V segment lost 5 bases and the J segment 5 bases; nucleotides outside the gene matches: 8. In germline, CDR1 is SEHNR, CDR2 FQNEAQ (reference sequence). In nucleotides, the CDR3 is TGTGCCAGCAGCCTCGGGACTATCGGGGAGACCCAGTACTTC. Its translation is CASSLGTIGETQYF.